What follows is one TCR beta chain and its context. What it recognizes is unknown. The sample is drawn from a study of T cells in Graves' hyperthyroidism and ophthalmopathy. Study conclusions and caveats: Most thyroid clonotypes that were expanded above 0.001 also turned up in blood. A 13 V-J model separated ophthalmopathy from stable hyperthyroidism.

What was amplified from RNA transcripts were TCR beta CDR3 regions. The primer set for the first-round RT-PCR of the TCR CDR3 was HTBI. TCRdb processed the multiplex PCR reads anew with MiXCR; each CDR3 protein has one entry. Of approximately 690,000 distinct CDR3 sequences listed, around 21% are singletons. A NOSPECS grade of at least 4, a Clinical Activity Score of at least 3 and duration under 3 months were recorded in ophthalmopathy patients. There are 13 residues in the CDR3. CDR1 is MNHNS, CDR2 SASEGT, per germline. V was trimmed by 5 bases and J by 5 bases, leaving 12 bases between them. The chain employs TRBV6-1 and TRBJ2-5, with a possible D match to TRBD1 (5 bases). This clonotype was obtained from a man between 25 and 39 years old with Graves' ophthalmopathy. The specimen was blood. The CDR3 loop reads CASSYGAPETQYF. The CDR3 bases are TGTGCCAGCAGTTATGGGGCCCCCGAGACCCAGTACTTC.